This entry lists 29 T cell receptor beta chains sequenced from one sample in a study of cytomegalovirus exposure and HLA in healthy donors. The PCR had 60 Vbeta and 13 Jbeta primers. Clones were read by immunoSEQ multiplex PCR, and TCRdb kept only the in-frame ones, dropping some. The sample comprises about 80,000 clones, roughly 80% of which are singletons, and around a fifth rests with the top ten. Source material: PBMCs. The receptors come from a middle-aged woman in good health and CMV-seropositive.

The chain has TRBV19 and TRBJ1-1; D gene unclear. The CDR3 spans 13 residues. V was trimmed by 5 bases and J by 2 bases, leaving 9 bases between them. Germline CDR1 LNHDA, CDR2 SQIVND (reference sequence). CDR3 sequence (DNA): TGTGCCAGTAGTCAGTCCCCCAACACTGAAGCTTTCTTT. Amino acids: CASSQSPNTEAFF.

This clone has only a few counts. The chain combines TRBV6-5 with TRBJ2-7; possible D gene TRBD1, 6 bases. V lost 6 bases to trimming and J lost 6 bases, with 18 bases between them. There are 14 residues in the CDR3. The germline CDR1 and CDR2 sequences are MNHEY and SVGAGI. This chain's CDR3 is CASRRKTGRSEQYF. The CDR3 DNA is TGTGCCAGCAGACGAAAAACAGGGCGGTCCGAGCAGTACTTC.

This clone showed up just once. The chain has TRBV6-5 and TRBJ2-7, with 9 positions matching TRBD2. The V gene's germline CDR1 is MNHEY and CDR2 SVGAGI. This CDR3 region has 14 residues. Trimming removed 6 bases from V and 4 bases from J; junction bases left unmatched: 7. The CDR3 coding sequence is TGTGCCAGCAGCCCTAGCGGGGTAGGTTACGAGCAGTACTTC. Translating it yields CASSPSGVGYEQYF.

J is TRBJ1-2 and V is TRBV15, with 7 bases matching TRBD1. Trimming at V came to 0 bases and at J to 2 bases, leaving 6 bases not matched to a gene. The CDR3 runs to 16 residues. The V gene's germline CDR1 is LNHNV and CDR2 YYDKDF (reference sequence). This CDR3 is CATSRDLRQGNYGYTF. CDR3 DNA sequence: TGTGCCACCAGCAGAGATCTGAGACAGGGCAACTATGGCTACACCTTC. Based on the CDR3 plus reference TRBV15 and TRBJ1-2, the full variable domain is DAMVIQNPRYQVTQFGKPVTLSCSQTLNHNVMYWYQQKSSQAPKLLFHYYDKDFNNEADTPDNFQSRRPNTSFCFLDIRSPGLGDTAMYLCATSRDLRQGNYGYTFGSGTRLTVV.

The rearrangement uses TRBV5-4 and TRBJ2-5, with D unclear. V was cut by 1 base and J by 5 bases, with 12 bases left in between. CDR1 is SGHNT and CDR2 is YYREEE in the germline V gene (reference sequence). This CDR3 region has 14 residues. CDR3 coding DNA: TGTGCCAGCAGCTTGACAAAGACTGTTGAGACCCAGTACTTC. It yields the protein CASSLTKTVETQYF.

The chain joins TRBV14 to TRBJ1-1, with D unresolved. Per the germline V gene, CDR1 is SGHDN and CDR2 is FVKESK. The CDR3 consists of 16 residues. V was pared by 4 bases and J by 0 bases, with 15 bases between. The CDR3 here is CASSLGAPQMNTEAFF. The CDR3 bases are TGTGCCAGCAGCCTGGGCGCGCCACAGATGAACACTGAAGCTTTCTTT.

There are a few counts of this clone. J is TRBJ1-1 and V is TRBV6-1; the match to TRBD1 covers 7 bases. The CDR3 is 14 amino acids. With V trimmed by 7 bases and J by 5 bases, 10 bases remained unmatched. CDR1 is MNHNS and CDR2 is SASEGT in the germline V gene. The CDR3 loop reads CASTRQGRSTEAFF. In DNA, the CDR3 is TGTGCCAGCACCCGACAGGGAAGAAGTACTGAAGCTTTCTTT.

The V gene is TRBV12-5, the J gene TRBJ1-5; perhaps TRBD1 as D (6 bases). The germline CDR1 and CDR2 sequences are LGHNT and FRNRAP. The CDR3 covers 16 residues. Trimming removed 6 bases at V and 2 bases at J, with 17 bases between. The CDR3 DNA reads TGTGCTAGTGGGAGCCAGGGGTTTTCGGGCAATCAGCCCCAGCATTTT. This sequence encodes CASGSQGFSGNQPQHF.

The chain links TRBV27 to TRBJ1-1; 7 bases are a match to TRBD1. This CDR3 is 16 amino acids long. V lost 5 bases, J lost 5 bases, and 14 bases stayed unmatched. CDR1 is MNHEY, CDR2 SMNVEV, per germline (reference sequence). The CDR3 reads CASSPRTGHRGTEAFF. The CDR3 bases are TGTGCCAGCAGTCCCCGGACAGGCCATAGGGGTACTGAAGCTTTCTTT.

This chain links TRBV2 with TRBJ2-1; 11 positions match TRBD2. V was pared by 2 bases and J by 11 bases, with 11 bases of the junction left unmatched. Germline V gives CDR1 SNHLY, CDR2 FYNNEI. This CDR3 region has 16 residues. Written as DNA, the CDR3 is TGTGCCAGCAGTGAACGCGGCGGTAGCGGGAGGGTACAGCAGTTCTTC. Translating gives CASSERGGSGRVQQFF.

V usage is TRBV29-1 and J usage is TRBJ1-2, with TRBD1 identical over 8 bases. Germline V CDR1 and CDR2: SQVTM, ANQGSEA. With V trimmed by 4 bases and J by 4 bases, 2 bases remained unmatched. The CDR3 spans 12 residues. For the CDR3, the DNA is TGCAGCGTTGCACAGGGGGGCTATGGCTACACCTTC. Its translation: CSVAQGGYGYTF. Full variable domain (remainder filled in from reference TRBV29-1 and TRBJ1-2): SAVISQKPSRDICQRGTSLTIQCQVDSQVTMMFWYRQQPGQSLTLIATANQGSEATYESGFVIDKFPISRPNLTFSTLTVSNMSPEDSSIYLCSVAQGGYGYTFGSGTRLTVV.

The rearrangement links TRBV7-8 to TRBJ2-5; 12 bases fit TRBD2. The CDR3 runs 17 residues. In germline, CDR1 is SGHVS, CDR2 FQNEAQ. V trimming: 4 bases; J trimming: 1 base; junction bases outside the gene matches: 7. CDR3 amino acids: CASSYPRLAGVQETQYF. The DNA of the CDR3 is TGTGCCAGCAGCTACCCCAGACTAGCGGGAGTCCAAGAGACCCAGTACTTC.

The V gene is TRBV2, the J gene TRBJ2-1, with 7 bases aligning to TRBD1. Germline CDR1 reads SNHLY; CDR2 reads FYNNEI. V was clipped by 5 bases and J by 4 bases; unmatched bases: 5. This CDR3 comprises 14 residues. The chain's CDR3 is CASSRGQKYNEQFF. The CDR3 region has the DNA TGTGCCAGCAGTAGGGGGCAGAAGTACAATGAGCAGTTCTTC.

The chain carries TRBV6-1 and TRBJ1-2; D gene unclear. Germline CDR1 and CDR2: MNHNS and SASEGT. This CDR3 contains 10 residues. V was trimmed by 6 bases and J by 8 bases, leaving 7 bases between them. The CDR3 region is CASSTYGYTF. CDR3 nucleotide sequence: TGTGCCAGCAGCACCTACGGCTACACCTTC.

This chain uses TRBV29-1 with TRBJ1-4; D gene ambiguous. The CDR3 is 13 residues long. V was cut by 8 bases and J by 5 bases, with 15 bases left in between. CDR1 and CDR2 from the germline V gene are SQVTM and ANQGSEA. As DNA, the CDR3 is TGCAGCTCCCAGCGGTCGGCGAATGAAAAACTGTTTTTT. Its protein is CSSQRSANEKLFF.

V usage is TRBV25-1 and J usage is TRBJ2-3; no clear D. V lost 1 base to trimming and J lost 8 bases, with 4 bases between them. Per the germline V gene, CDR1 is MGHDK and CDR2 is SYGVNS. The CDR3 sequence is 11 residues long. The chain's CDR3 is CASSELATQYF. CDR3 nucleotide sequence: TGTGCCAGCAGTGAATTGGCTACGCAGTATTTT.

This chain joins TRBV30 and TRBJ1-3; D possibly corresponds to TRBD1 (6 bases). V shed 2 bases and J shed 6 bases, with 17 bases lying between them. From germline, CDR1 is GTSNPN and CDR2 SVGIG (reference sequence). This CDR3 region has 15 residues. CDR3 in DNA: TGTGCCTGGAGTAGGTGGGGGGGCGCGGAAAACACCATATATTTT. It codes for CAWSRWGGAENTIYF.

This sequence joins TRBV5-1 and TRBJ2-1, with D perhaps TRBD2 (6 bases). Germline CDR1 reads SGHRS; CDR2 reads YFSETQ. The CDR3 totals 15 residues. The V and J ends lost 7 bases and 2 bases respectively, with 16 bases between them. CDR3 region: CASRTAGQPYNEQFF. The CDR3 DNA reads TGCGCCAGCCGTACGGCGGGGCAACCCTACAATGAGCAGTTCTTC.

CDR3 bases: TGTGCCAGCAGCTCAGTCTCCTACAATGAGCAGTTCTTC. As protein: CASSSVSYNEQFF. The rearrangement uses TRBV5-4 and TRBJ2-1; D not certain. The germline gives CDR1 SGHNT, CDR2 YYREEE (reference sequence). The CDR3 spans 13 residues. V dropped 3 bases and J dropped 0 bases, with 4 bases sitting between them.

The chain is built from TRBV18 and TRBJ1-1; 12 bases line up with TRBD1. The J segment lost 5 bases and the V segment lost 4 bases, leaving 8 bases of the junction unmatched. The germline gives CDR1 KGHSH, CDR2 LQKENI. CDR3 size: 16 residues. CDR3 coding DNA: TGTGCCAGCTCACGGGGGGACAGGGGGCTCCGAACTGAAGCTTTCTTT. Translated, it gives CASSRGDRGLRTEAFF. The full variable domain, in which reference TRBV18 and TRBJ1-1 provide the parts outside the CDR3, is NAGVMQNPRHLVRRRGQEARLRCSPMKGHSHVYWYRQLPEEGLKFMVYLQKENIIDESGMPKERFSAEFPKEGPSILRIQQVVRGDSAAYFCASSRGDRGLRTEAFFGQGTRLTVV.

The chain combines TRBV7-8 with TRBJ2-7; 10 bases match TRBD2. The CDR3 consists of 18 residues. Unmatched junction bases numbered 17, after V lost 2 bases and J lost 7 bases. The germline V gene encodes CDR1 SGHVS and CDR2 FQNEAQ. The CDR3 sequence: CASSLYGTSDSPVGEQYF. In DNA form, the CDR3 reads TGTGCCAGCAGCTTATATGGGACTAGCGACTCCCCTGTGGGGGAGCAGTACTTC.

This clone was counted a few times. The chain combines TRBV18 with TRBJ2-3, with D perhaps TRBD1 (5 bases). Germline loops: CDR1 KGHSH, CDR2 LQKENI. CDR3 length equals 15 residues. Trimming shortened V by 5 bases and J by 1 base, and 13 bases separated the two germline ends. In DNA, the CDR3 is TGTGCCAGCTCAGGTCGGCAGGGCGGCACAGATACGCAGTATTTT. Its translation: CASSGRQGGTDTQYF.

The rearrangement uses TRBV4-2 and TRBJ2-7; 10 bases align to TRBD2. Losses at the gene ends were 3 bases for V and 2 bases for J; bases not matched to a gene: 7. The V gene's germline CDR1 is LGHNA and CDR2 YNFKEQ. CDR3 length: 16 residues. The CDR3 DNA is TGTGCCAGCAGCCAGGGATCTAGCGGGAGCCCCTACGAGCAGTACTTC. Encoded protein: CASSQGSSGSPYEQYF.

The V call is TRBV7-9, the J call TRBJ2-4; D possibly corresponds to TRBD2 (6 bases). Trimming cost V 3 bases and J 3 bases, with 12 bases left between them. The CDR3 spans 15 residues. Germline V gene sequence: CDR1 SEHNR, CDR2 FQNEAQ (reference sequence). The DNA of the CDR3 is TGTGCCAGCAGCTTGGGCCAGGGAGGCAAAAACATTCAGTACTTC. As protein: CASSLGQGGKNIQYF.

The genes are TRBV7-6 and TRBJ1-5; no firm D call. Germline V gives CDR1 SGHVS, CDR2 FNYEAQ. CDR3 length: 13 residues. The V gene lost 4 bases and the J gene lost 6 bases, with 10 bases spanning the gap. DNA for the CDR3: TGTGCCAGCAGCTCCAAGTCAGGTCAGCCCCAGCATTTT. Its translation is CASSSKSGQPQHF.

The V gene is TRBV6-6, the J gene TRBJ1-1; D might be TRBD1 (5 bases). The CDR3 contains 14 residues. Between the trimmed V and J ends, which lost 5 bases and 2 bases, there was a span of 12 bases. The germline V gene has CDR1 MNHNY and CDR2 SVGAGI (reference sequence). The CDR3 DNA reads as TGTGCCAGCAGTAACTATAGGGGTAACACTGAAGCTTTCTTT. Amino acids: CASSNYRGNTEAFF.

This chain uses TRBV27 with TRBJ1-5, with D possibly matching TRBD1 (5 bases). The V and J ends lost 4 bases and 7 bases respectively, with 14 bases between them. The germline CDR1 and CDR2 sequences are MNHEY and SMNVEV (reference sequence). The CDR3 extends over 14 amino acids. The CDR3 reads CASSYSGLGQPQHF. The CDR3 DNA follows: TGTGCCAGCAGTTACTCAGGGTTGGGCCAGCCCCAGCATTTT.

The chain uses TRBV11-3 and TRBJ2-7; D unclear. CDR3 length: 16 residues. The V gene's germline CDR1 is SGHNT and CDR2 YENEEA. The V gene lost 1 base and the J gene lost 0 bases, with 13 bases spanning the gap. CDR3 sequence: CASSLALPKSSYEQYF. The CDR3 DNA reads as TGTGCCAGCAGCTTAGCGTTGCCTAAGAGCTCCTACGAGCAGTACTTC.

V is TRBV6-6 and J is TRBJ1-3, with 7 positions matching TRBD1. V gave up 6 bases and J gave up 6 bases; unmatched junction bases: 8. The CDR3 totals 14 residues. Germline V gene sequence: CDR1 MNHNY, CDR2 SVGAGI (reference sequence). The CDR3 is CASRSTGRENTIYF. Written as DNA, the CDR3 is TGTGCCAGCAGGTCGACAGGGCGGGAAAACACCATATATTTT.